This T cell receptor (beta chain) originates from a study of cytomegalovirus exposure and HLA in healthy donors. Amplification used 60 Vbeta primers and 13 Jbeta primers. Clones were sequenced by immunoSEQ multiplex PCR, and TCRdb holds only the in-frame ones, with some missing. The table records 110,000 to 150,000 clones, about three quarters of them present only once. The CDR3 is 13 residues long. CDR1 is MNHEY, CDR2 SVGAGI, per germline. V lost 7 bases and J lost 4, with 13 bases in between. The receptor was derived from a male donor in good health and CMV-seronegative. The chain employs TRBV6-5 and TRBJ1-2, with D uncertain. The material sequenced was PBMCs. CDR3 residues: CASTFGPSYGYTF. Written as DNA, the CDR3 is TGTGCCAGCACCTTCGGTCCAAGCTATGGCTACACCTTC.